The sequence of this T cell receptor (beta chain) was determined in a study of T cell changes during pregnancy in multiple sclerosis. This table comes from immunoSEQ multiplex PCR, and its TCRdb copy is limited to in-frame clones, with some not included. The table lists approximately 46,000 clones, less than 95% of them singletons, with 2.9% in the top ten. J was trimmed by 5 bases and V by 1 base; bases with no gene match: 1. The germline gives CDR1 SGHTA, CDR2 FQGTGA. This CDR3 region has 13 residues. The sequence was collected from a female donor with multiple sclerosis, enrolled in a pregnancy study. J is TRBJ1-1 and V is TRBV7-3; TRBD1 matches at 7 bases. The sample consisted of CD8+ T cells from peripheral blood mononuclear cells, taken in the second trimester of pregnancy. CDR3 sequence reads: CASSLNRGTEAFF. The CDR3 coding sequence is TGTGCCAGCAGCTTAAACAGGGGAACTGAAGCTTTCTTT.